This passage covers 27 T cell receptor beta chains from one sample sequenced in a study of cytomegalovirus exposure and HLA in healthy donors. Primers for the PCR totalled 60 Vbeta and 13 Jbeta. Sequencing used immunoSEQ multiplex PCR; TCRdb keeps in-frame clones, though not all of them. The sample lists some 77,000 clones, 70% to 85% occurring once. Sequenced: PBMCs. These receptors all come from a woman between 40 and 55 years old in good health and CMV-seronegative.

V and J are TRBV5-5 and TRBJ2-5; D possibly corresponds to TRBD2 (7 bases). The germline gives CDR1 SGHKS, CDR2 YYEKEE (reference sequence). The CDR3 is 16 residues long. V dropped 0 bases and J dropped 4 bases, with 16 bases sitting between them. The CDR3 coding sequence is TGTGCCAGCAGCTTGGAAGGGAGGGGGGGGGCAGAGACCCAGTACTTC. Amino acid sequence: CASSLEGRGGAETQYF.

For the CDR3, the DNA is TGTGCCAGCAGCTTAGTCCCCGGGGTTGACACTGAAGCTTTCTTT. Translating gives CASSLVPGVDTEAFF. The J gene is TRBJ1-1, the V gene TRBV7-6; D gene uncertain. CDR3 length equals 15 residues. Germline V lookup: CDR1 SGHVS, CDR2 FNYEAQ. V was shortened by 1 base and J by 3 bases, with 12 bases between the two germline ends. The full variable domain, with the rest looked up from reference TRBV7-6 and TRBJ1-1, is GAGVSQSPRYKVTKRGQDVALRCDPISGHVSLYWYRQALGQGPEFLTYFNYEAQQDKSGLPNDRFSAERPEGSISTLTIQRTEQRDSAMYRCASSLVPGVDTEAFFGQGTRLTVV.

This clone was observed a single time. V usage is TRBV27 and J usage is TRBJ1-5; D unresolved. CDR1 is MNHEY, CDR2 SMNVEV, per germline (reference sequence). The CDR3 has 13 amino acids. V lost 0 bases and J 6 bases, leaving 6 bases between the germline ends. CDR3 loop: CASSLSGFQPQHF. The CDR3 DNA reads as TGTGCCAGCAGTTTATCCGGTTTTCAGCCCCAGCATTTT.

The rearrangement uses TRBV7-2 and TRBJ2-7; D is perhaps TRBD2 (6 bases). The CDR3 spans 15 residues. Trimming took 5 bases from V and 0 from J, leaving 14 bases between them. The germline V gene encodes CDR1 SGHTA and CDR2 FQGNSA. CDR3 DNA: TGTGCCAGCAGCCCTATGCCGGGAGTCTCCTACGAGCAGTACTTC. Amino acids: CASSPMPGVSYEQYF.

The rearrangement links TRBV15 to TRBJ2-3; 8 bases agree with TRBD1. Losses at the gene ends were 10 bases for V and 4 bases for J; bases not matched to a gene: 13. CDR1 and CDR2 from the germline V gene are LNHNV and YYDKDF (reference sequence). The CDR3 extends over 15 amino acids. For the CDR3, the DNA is TGTGCCAGCGGGGAAAGCAGGGGGCGATCAGATACGCAGTATTTT. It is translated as CASGESRGRSDTQYF.

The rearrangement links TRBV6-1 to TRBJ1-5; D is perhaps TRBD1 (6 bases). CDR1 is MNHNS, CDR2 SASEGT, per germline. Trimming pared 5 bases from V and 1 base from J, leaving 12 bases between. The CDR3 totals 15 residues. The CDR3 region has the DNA TGTGCCAGCAGTCCTGGACAGTTCAGCAATCAGCCCCAGCATTTT. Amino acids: CASSPGQFSNQPQHF.

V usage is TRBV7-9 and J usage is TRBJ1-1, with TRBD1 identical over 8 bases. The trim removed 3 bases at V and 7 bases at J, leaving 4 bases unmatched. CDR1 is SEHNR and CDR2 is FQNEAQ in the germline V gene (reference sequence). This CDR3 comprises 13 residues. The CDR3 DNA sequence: TGTGCCAGCAGCTTTCAGGGGGCGGGTGAAGCTTTCTTT. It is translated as CASSFQGAGEAFF.

The CDR3 region is CASSVEINRSAFF. The CDR3 coding sequence is TGTGCCAGCAGTGTTGAGATTAACCGTTCAGCTTTCTTT. The chain combines TRBV2 with TRBJ1-1; D remains ambiguous. This CDR3 spans 13 amino acids. The V and J ends lost 4 bases and 10 bases respectively, with 16 bases between them. Germline lookup yields CDR1 SNHLY and CDR2 FYNNEI.

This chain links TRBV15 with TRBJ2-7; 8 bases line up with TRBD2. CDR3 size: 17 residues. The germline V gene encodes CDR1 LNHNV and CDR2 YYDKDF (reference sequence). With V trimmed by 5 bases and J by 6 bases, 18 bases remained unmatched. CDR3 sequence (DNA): TGTGCCACCAGCGGAGGTTCAGCGGGGGCCACCCGTGCCGAGCAGTACTTC. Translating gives CATSGGSAGATRAEQYF.

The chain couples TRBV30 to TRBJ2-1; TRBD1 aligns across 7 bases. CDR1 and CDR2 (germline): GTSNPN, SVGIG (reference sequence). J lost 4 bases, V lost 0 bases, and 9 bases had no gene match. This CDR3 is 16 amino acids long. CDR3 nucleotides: TGTGCCTGGAGTGTACCCAGGGGGTATGGGTACAATGAGCAGTTCTTC. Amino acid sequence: CAWSVPRGYGYNEQFF.

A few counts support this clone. CDR3 nucleotide sequence: TGCGCCAGCAGCTTGTTCTCCGGGACAGGGGCCCAGTCCTACAATGAGCAGTTCTTC. It is translated as CASSLFSGTGAQSYNEQFF. This chain links TRBV5-1 with TRBJ2-1; 10 bases match TRBD1. The CDR3 runs to 19 residues. CDR1 and CDR2 (germline): SGHRS, YFSETQ. J gave up 1 base and V 1 base, and 11 bases lay outside the gene matches.

The CDR3: CASSFTGGNEQFF. CDR3 DNA sequence: TGTGCCAGCAGTTTCACAGGGGGCAATGAGCAGTTCTTC. The chain carries TRBV27 and TRBJ2-1, with 8 positions matching TRBD1. From germline, CDR1 is MNHEY and CDR2 SMNVEV (reference sequence). Germline trimming cut 3 bases from V and 6 bases from J; bases unmatched to any gene: 1. The CDR3 length is 13 residues.

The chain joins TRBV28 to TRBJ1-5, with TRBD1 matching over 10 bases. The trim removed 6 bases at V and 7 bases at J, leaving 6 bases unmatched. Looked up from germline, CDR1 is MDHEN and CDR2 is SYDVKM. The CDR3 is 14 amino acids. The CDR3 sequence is CASRPGTGAQPQHF. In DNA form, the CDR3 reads TGTGCCAGCAGGCCCGGGACAGGGGCACAGCCCCAGCATTTT.

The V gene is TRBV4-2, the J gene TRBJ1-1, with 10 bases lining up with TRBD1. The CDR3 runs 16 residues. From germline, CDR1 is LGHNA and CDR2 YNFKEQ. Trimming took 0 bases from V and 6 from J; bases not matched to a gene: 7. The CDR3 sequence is CASSQEGTGVSAEAFF. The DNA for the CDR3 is TGTGCCAGCAGCCAAGAAGGGACAGGGGTATCTGCTGAAGCTTTCTTT.

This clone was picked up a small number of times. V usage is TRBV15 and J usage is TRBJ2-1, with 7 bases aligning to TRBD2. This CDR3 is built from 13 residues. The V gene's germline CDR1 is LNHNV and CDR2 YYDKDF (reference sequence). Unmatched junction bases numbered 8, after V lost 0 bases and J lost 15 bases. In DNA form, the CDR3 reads TGTGCCACCAGCAGAGATTTGGGGGGGGGACGGTTCTTC. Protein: CATSRDLGGGRFF. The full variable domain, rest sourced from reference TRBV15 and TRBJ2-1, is DAMVIQNPRYQVTQFGKPVTLSCSQTLNHNVMYWYQQKSSQAPKLLFHYYDKDFNNEADTPDNFQSRRPNTSFCFLDIRSPGLGDTAMYLCATSRDLGGGRFFGPGTRLTVL.

CDR3 in DNA: TGTGCCAGCAGTTACTCGTCCGGGTCGAACACTGAAGCTTTCTTT. Amino acid sequence: CASSYSSGSNTEAFF. This chain uses TRBV6-5 with TRBJ1-1; D not certain. This CDR3 contains 15 residues. Deletions cut 0 bases from V and 1 base from J, with 9 bases between. Germline V gene lookup returns CDR1 MNHEY and CDR2 SVGAGI.

The CDR3: CASSPTGPDYGYTF. CDR3 DNA: TGTGCCAGCTCACCGACAGGGCCTGACTATGGCTACACCTTC. This chain links TRBV18 with TRBJ1-2; 7 nucleotides line up with TRBD1. Germline values: CDR1 KGHSH, CDR2 LQKENI. The CDR3 has 14 amino acids. V shed 3 bases, J shed 3 bases, and the junction held 4 bases outside the gene matches.

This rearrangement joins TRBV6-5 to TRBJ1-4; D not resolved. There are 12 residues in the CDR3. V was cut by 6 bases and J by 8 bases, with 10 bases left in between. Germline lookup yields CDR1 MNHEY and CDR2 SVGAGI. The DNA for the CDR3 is TGTGCCAGCAGCTACACCGGGGAAAAACTGTTTTTT. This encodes CASSYTGEKLFF.

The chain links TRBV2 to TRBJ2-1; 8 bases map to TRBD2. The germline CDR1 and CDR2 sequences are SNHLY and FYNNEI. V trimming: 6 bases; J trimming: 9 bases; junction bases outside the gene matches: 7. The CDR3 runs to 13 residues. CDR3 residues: CASRRTGGFEQFF. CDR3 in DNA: TGTGCCAGCAGACGCACGGGGGGGTTTGAGCAGTTCTTC. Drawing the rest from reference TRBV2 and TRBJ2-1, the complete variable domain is EPEVTQTPSHQVTQMGQEVILRCVPISNHLYFYWYRQILGQKVEFLVSFYNNEISEKSEIFDDQFSVERPDGSNFTLKIRSTKLEDSAMYFCASRRTGGFEQFFGPGTRLTVL.

The CDR3 coding sequence is TGTGCCAGCAGCTCCTCCGGGGGACAGAACGAGCAGTACTTC. It specifies CASSSSGGQNEQYF. The J gene is TRBJ2-7, the V gene TRBV7-3, with D perhaps TRBD1 (7 bases). Germline CDR1 SGHTA, CDR2 FQGTGA. V lost 4 bases and J 5 bases, leaving 15 bases between the germline ends. This CDR3 is built from 14 residues.

In DNA, the CDR3 is TGTGCCAGCAGCGTAGGAGGACTAGCCAAAAACATTCAGTACTTC. Translated, it gives CASSVGGLAKNIQYF. The chain links TRBV9 to TRBJ2-4, with D perhaps matching TRBD2 (5 bases). V shed 0 bases and J shed 0 bases, with 7 bases lying between them. The CDR3 has 15 amino acids. Per the germline V gene, CDR1 is SGDLS and CDR2 is YYNGEE.

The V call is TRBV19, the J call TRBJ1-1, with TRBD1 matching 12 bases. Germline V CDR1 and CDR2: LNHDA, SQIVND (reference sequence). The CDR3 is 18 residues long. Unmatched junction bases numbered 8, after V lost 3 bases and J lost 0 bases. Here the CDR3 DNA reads TGTGCCAGTAGTATGCCGGGACAGGGGGCAATCATGAACACTGAAGCTTTCTTT. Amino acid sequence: CASSMPGQGAIMNTEAFF.

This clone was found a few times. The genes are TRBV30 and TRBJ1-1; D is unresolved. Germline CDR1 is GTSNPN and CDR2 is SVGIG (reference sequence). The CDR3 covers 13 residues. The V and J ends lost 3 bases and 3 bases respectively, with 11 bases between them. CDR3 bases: TGTGCCTGGAGCGTCGGGGTGTACACTGAAGCTTTCTTT. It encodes CAWSVGVYTEAFF. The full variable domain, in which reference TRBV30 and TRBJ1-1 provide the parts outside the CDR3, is SQTIHQWPATLVQPVGSPLSLECTVEGTSNPNLYWYRQAAGRGLQLLFYSVGIGQISSEVPQNLSASRPQDRQFILSSKKLLLSDSGFYLCAWSVGVYTEAFFGQGTRLTVV.

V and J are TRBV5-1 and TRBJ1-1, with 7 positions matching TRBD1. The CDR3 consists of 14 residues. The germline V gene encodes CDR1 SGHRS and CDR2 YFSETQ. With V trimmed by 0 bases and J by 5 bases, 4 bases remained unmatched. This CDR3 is CASSLGQGLTEAFF. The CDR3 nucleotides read TGCGCCAGCAGCTTGGGACAGGGCCTGACTGAAGCTTTCTTT.

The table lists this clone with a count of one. The CDR3 DNA is TGTGCCAGTAGTCCCGGGACAGGAAACATGAACACTGAAGCTTTCTTT. Translating it yields CASSPGTGNMNTEAFF. The chain carries TRBV19 and TRBJ1-1; 8 nucleotides agree with TRBD1. The CDR3 is 16 amino acids. Germline CDR1 reads LNHDA; CDR2 reads SQIVND (reference sequence). J was trimmed by 0 bases and V by 5 bases; bases with no gene match: 8.

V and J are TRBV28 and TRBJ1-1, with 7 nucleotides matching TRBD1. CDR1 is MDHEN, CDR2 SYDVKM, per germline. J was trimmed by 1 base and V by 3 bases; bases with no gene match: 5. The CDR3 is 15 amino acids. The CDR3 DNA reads TGTGCCAGCAGTTTGACAGGGATCACGAACACTGAAGCTTTCTTT. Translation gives CASSLTGITNTEAFF. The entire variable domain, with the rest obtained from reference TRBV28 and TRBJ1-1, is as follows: DVKVTQSSRYLVKRTGEKVFLECVQDMDHENMFWYRQDPGLGLRLIYFSYDVKMKEKGDIPEGYSVSREKKERFSLILESASTNQTSMYLCASSLTGITNTEAFFGQGTRLTVV.

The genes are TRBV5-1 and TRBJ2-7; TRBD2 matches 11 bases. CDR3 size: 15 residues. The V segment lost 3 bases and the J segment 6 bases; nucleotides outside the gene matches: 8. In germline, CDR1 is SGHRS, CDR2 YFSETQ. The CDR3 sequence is CASSSDSGRASEQYF. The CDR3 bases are TGCGCCAGCAGCTCGGATAGCGGGAGGGCCTCCGAGCAGTACTTC.